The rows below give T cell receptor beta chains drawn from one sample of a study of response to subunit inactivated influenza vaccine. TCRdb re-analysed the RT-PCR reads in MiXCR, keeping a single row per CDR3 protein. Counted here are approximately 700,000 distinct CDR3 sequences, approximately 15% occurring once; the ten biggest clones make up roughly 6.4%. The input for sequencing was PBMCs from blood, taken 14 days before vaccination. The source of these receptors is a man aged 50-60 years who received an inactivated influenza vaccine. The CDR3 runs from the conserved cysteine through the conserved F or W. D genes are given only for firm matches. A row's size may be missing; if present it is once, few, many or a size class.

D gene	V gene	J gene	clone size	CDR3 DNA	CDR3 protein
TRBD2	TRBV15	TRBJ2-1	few	TGTGCCACCAGCAGAGTGGGATCCGGACTACTAGCGGGAAGAAATGAGCAGTTCTTC	CATSRVGSGLLAGRNEQFF
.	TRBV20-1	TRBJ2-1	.	TGCAGTGCTAGAGAGTCGCGGGGTTCCAATGAGCAGTTCTTC	CSARESRGSNEQFF
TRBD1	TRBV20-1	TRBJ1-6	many	TGCAGTGCCAGGCCTGGGACAGTTAATTCACCCCTCCACTTT	CSARPGTVNSPLHF
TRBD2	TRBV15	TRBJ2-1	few	TGTGCCACCAGCAGAGGCGGGGGGGCTGACTACAATGAGCAGTTCTTC	CATSRGGGADYNEQFF
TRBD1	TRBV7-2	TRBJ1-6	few	TGTGCCTCCCGGGGCAGGGGGCCTTCACCCCTCCACTTT	CASRGRGPSPLHF
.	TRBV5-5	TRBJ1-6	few	TGTGCCAGCAGCCTCCGACAGGACTCCTATAATTCACCCCTCCACTTT	CASSLRQDSYNSPLHF
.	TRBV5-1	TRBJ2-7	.	TGCGCCAGCAGCAAATACACGGATAGGGACGAGCAGTACTTC	CASSKYTDRDEQYF
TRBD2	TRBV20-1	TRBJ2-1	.	TGCAGTGCTAGAGGGTCAGCGGGAGGTGCGCATGAGCAGTTCTTC	CSARGSAGGAHEQFF
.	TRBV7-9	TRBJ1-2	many	TGTGCCAGCAGCATGGTCACCAGAGGCTATGGCTACACCTTC	CASSMVTRGYGYTF
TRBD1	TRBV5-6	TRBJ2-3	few	TGTGCCAGCAGCGGAATACAGGGGGCGAGAGGAGATACGCAGTATTTT	CASSGIQGARGDTQYF
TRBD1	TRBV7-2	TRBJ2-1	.	TGTGCCAGCAGGTGGGACAGGCGGAGCGATGAGCAGTTCTTC	CASRWDRRSDEQFF
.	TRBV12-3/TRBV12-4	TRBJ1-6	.	TGTGCCAGCAGAATCACAAACCCCTATAATTCACCCCTCCACTTT	CASRITNPYNSPLHF
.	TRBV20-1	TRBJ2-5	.	TGCAGTGCACAAAGGACAGGGAGGGAAGCCCAGTACTTC	CSAQRTGREAQYF
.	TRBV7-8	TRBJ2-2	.	TGTGCCAGCAGTAGACCGGACAGAAACACCGGGGAGCTGTTTTTT	CASSRPDRNTGELFF
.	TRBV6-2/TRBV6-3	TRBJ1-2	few	TGTGCCAGCAGCTACCAAGAGACTAACTATGGCTACACCTTC	CASSYQETNYGYTF
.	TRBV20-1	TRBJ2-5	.	TGCAGTGCCGAGAGTTTGACGGGTGCCCAAGAGACCCAGTACTTC	CSAESLTGAQETQYF
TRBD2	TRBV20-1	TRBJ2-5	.	TGCAGTGTGACCGGGACTAGCGGGAAAGACCAAGAGACCCAGTACTTC	CSVTGTSGKDQETQYF
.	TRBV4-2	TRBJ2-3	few	TGTGCCAGCAGCCAAAGTGCAGGAACAGATACGCAGTATTTT	CASSQSAGTDTQYF
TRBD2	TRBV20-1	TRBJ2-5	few	TGCAGTGCCGCGGGGGTAGGAGAGACCCAGTACTTC	CSAAGVGETQYF
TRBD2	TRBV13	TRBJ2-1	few	TGTGCCAGCAGCTTAGGAGCGGGGGGGAGGTACAATGAGCAGTTCTTC	CASSLGAGGRYNEQFF
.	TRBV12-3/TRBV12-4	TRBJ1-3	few	TGTGCCAGCAGTCCCCATTGGGGCGCCTCTGGAAACACCATATATTTT	CASSPHWGASGNTIYF
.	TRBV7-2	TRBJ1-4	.	TGTGCCAGCAGCTTACTTTCCTCAACTAATGAAAAACTGTTTTTT	CASSLLSSTNEKLFF
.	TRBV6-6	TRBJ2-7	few	TGTGCCAGTGGGACGGGGGACTCCTACGAGCAGTACTTC	CASGTGDSYEQYF
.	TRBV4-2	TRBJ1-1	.	TGTGCCAGCAGCCAAGATATGAAAGGCAGGTCTGTAGCTTTCTTT	CASSQDMKGRSVAFF
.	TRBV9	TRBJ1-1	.	TGTGCCAGCAGCACCACAGGGTGGACTGAAGCTTTCTTT	CASSTTGWTEAFF
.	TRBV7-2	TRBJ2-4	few	TGTGCCAGCAGCAAGGGTAGAAGGAACATTCAGTACTTC	CASSKGRRNIQYF
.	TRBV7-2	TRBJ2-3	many	TGTGCCAGCAGCCTATTTCAGCCACCTAGTCCGCAGTATTTT	CASSLFQPPSPQYF
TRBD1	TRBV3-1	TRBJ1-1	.	TGTGCCAGCAGTCTCCCGGGACAGGGAGTATCTGAAGCTTTCTTT	CASSLPGQGVSEAFF
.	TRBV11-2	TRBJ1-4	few	TGTGCCAGCAGCTTAGTCTCGTGGCTTCCTAATGAAAAACTGTTTTTT	CASSLVSWLPNEKLFF
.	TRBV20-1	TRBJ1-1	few	TGCAGTGCTAGACAGGGGCAAACGGGCACTGAAGCTTTCTTT	CSARQGQTGTEAFF
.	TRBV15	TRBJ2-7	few	TGTGCCACCAGCAGAGGGGACACCTCCTACGAGCAGTACTTC	CATSRGDTSYEQYF
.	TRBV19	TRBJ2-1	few	TGTGCCAGTAGTATTGAGAATTGGGAAGGTGAGCAGTTCTTC	CASSIENWEGEQFF
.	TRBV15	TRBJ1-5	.	TGTGCCACCGGGCAGGGGAAGGGACAGCCCCAGCATTTT	CATGQGKGQPQHF
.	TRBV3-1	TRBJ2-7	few	TGTGCCAGCAGCCCTATTGGTCTATACGAGCAGTACTTC	CASSPIGLYEQYF
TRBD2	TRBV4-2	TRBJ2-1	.	TGTGCCAGCAGCCCCTTCGGCAGCGGGAGTTACAATGAGCAGTTCTTC	CASSPFGSGSYNEQFF
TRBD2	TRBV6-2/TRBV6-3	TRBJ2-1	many	TGTGCCAGCAGTTCCTTAGCGGGAGGTGATGAGCAGTTCTTC	CASSSLAGGDEQFF
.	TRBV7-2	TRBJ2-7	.	TGTGCCAGCAGCATTGAAAGCCTATCCTACGAGCAGTACTTC	CASSIESLSYEQYF
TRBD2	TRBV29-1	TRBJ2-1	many	TGCAGCGCCTGCGGGGGGCGGGGTGGTGAGCAGTTCTTC	CSACGGRGGEQFF
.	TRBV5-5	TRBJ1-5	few	TGTGCCAGCAGCTTGCAGGGATACAGGAGCAATCAGCCCCAGCATTTT	CASSLQGYRSNQPQHF
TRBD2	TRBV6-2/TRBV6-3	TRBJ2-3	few	TGTGCCAGCACAGAGCGGGGGCCAGATACGCAGTATTTT	CASTERGPDTQYF
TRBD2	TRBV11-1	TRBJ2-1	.	TGTGCCAGCAGCCGTGAGGCTAGCGGCTACAATGAGCAGTTCTTC	CASSREASGYNEQFF
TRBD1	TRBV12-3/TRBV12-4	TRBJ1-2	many	TGTGCCAGCAGTTTATGGCCAGGGGGCGATAGCCTTGGCTACACCTTC	CASSLWPGGDSLGYTF
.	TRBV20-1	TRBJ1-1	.	TGCAGTGCTGGGGTGGTAGGGAACACTGAAGCTTTCTTT	CSAGVVGNTEAFF
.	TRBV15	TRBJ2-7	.	TGTGCCACCAGCAGAGATCCGGGTATCGACGAGCAGTACTTC	CATSRDPGIDEQYF
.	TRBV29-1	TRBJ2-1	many	TGCAGCGTTGATCATGGCAGAAATGAGCAGTTCTTC	CSVDHGRNEQFF
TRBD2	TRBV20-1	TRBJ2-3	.	TGCAGTGCCGTGAGCGGGGGCGGCACAGATACGCAGTATTTT	CSAVSGGGTDTQYF
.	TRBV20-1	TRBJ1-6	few	TGCAGTGCTAGAGGGTTAGGAGAGTTTAATAATTCACCCCTCCACTTT	CSARGLGEFNNSPLHF
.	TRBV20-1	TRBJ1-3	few	TGCAGTGCTTATAGTCCTATCGACCCTGGAAACACCATATATTTT	CSAYSPIDPGNTIYF
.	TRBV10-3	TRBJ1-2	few	TGTGCCATCAGACGAAACAGTGACCCGAACCATGGCTACACCTTC	CAIRRNSDPNHGYTF
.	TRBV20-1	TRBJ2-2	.	TGCAGTGCAAAAGAACTGTACACCGGGGAGCTGTTTTTT	CSAKELYTGELFF
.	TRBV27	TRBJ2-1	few	TGTGCCACTAAAAGAGGCCACAGCTCCTACAATGAGCAGTTCTTC	CATKRGHSSYNEQFF
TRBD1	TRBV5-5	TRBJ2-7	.	TGTGCCAGCAGCGGGGCCTCGGACAGGAGGAACGAGCAGTACTTC	CASSGASDRRNEQYF